The sequence of this TCR beta chain was determined in a study of blood T cell repertoires in COVID-19. Overall study: The United States, Italy and Spain were the sources of the acute and convalescent COVID-19 samples. T cells, B-cell-depleted T cells, or PBMCs provided the cDNA or gDNA that served as material.

In the authors' workflow: Scientists estimated how many nucleated cells there were by amplifying reference gene primers. The table came from immunoSEQ multiplex PCR; TCRdb's copy has only in-frame clones and leaves some out. For V, J and clone size, that table is used; D and trimming come from the DNA. Of 20,000 to 25,000 clones in the sample, about 91% are singletons; the top ten hold 2.5% to 4%. This CDR3 contains 15 residues. Germline V gives CDR1 SGHNT, CDR2 YENEEA. V was shortened by 4 bases and J by 7 bases, with 17 bases between the two germline ends. The clonotype was recovered from a woman aged 70-85 years with active COVID-19. What was sequenced was peripheral blood. The chain links TRBV11-3 to TRBJ2-1; D is undetermined. The CDR3 spells CASSSGGRGRNEQFF. In DNA, the CDR3 is TGTGCCAGCAGCTCTGGTGGTAGAGGTAGGAATGAGCAGTTCTTC. The full variable domain, completed using reference TRBV11-3 and TRBJ2-1, is EAGVVQSPRYKIIEKKQPVAFWCNPISGHNTLYWYLQNLGQGPELLIRYENEEAVDDSQLPKDRFSAERLKGVDSTLKIQPAELGDSAVYLCASSSGGRGRNEQFFGPGTRLTVL.